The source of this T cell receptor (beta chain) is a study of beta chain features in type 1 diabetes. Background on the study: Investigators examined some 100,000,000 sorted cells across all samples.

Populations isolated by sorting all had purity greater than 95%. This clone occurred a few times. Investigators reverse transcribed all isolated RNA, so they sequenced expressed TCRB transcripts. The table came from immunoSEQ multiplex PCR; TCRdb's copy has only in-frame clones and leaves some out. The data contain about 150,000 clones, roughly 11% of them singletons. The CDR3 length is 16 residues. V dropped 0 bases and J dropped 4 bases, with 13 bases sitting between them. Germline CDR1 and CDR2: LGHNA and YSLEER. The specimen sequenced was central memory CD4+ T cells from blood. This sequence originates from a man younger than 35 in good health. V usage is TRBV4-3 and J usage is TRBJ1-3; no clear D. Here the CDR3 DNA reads TGCGCCAGCAGCCAAGAGAGGGTCAGCGGGGGAAACACCATATATTTT. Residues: CASSQERVSGGNTIYF.